This TCR beta chain was sequenced in a study of blood T cells in healthy people across ages. V shed 0 bases and J shed 2 bases, with 14 bases lying between them. This CDR3 contains 16 residues. Germline V CDR1 and CDR2: SGHNT, YENEEA. Primers used in a second PCR of about 6 to 11 cycles were a sample-barcoded 5' primer and a J-beta primer mix. TCRdb independently ran MiXCR on the 5' RACE reads; one entry per CDR3 protein. The repertoire holds over 700,000 distinct CDR3 sequences, with roughly 50% as singletons. Sample: blood. The TCR sequence derives from a man of 80 years or more in good health. The V and J genes are TRBV11-3 and TRBJ2-7; tentatively, D is TRBD1 (6 bases). The CDR3 here is CASSLDSDRLTYEQYF. The DNA of the CDR3 is TGTGCCAGCAGCTTAGATTCGGACAGACTCACCTACGAGCAGTACTTC.